The clone carrying this T cell receptor beta chain has only one observation. The CDR3 is 17 residues long. CDR1 is SGHRS, CDR2 YFSETQ, per germline. V was shortened by 2 bases and J by 3 bases, with 20 bases between the two germline ends. This record comes from a study of T cell changes during pregnancy in multiple sclerosis. Produced via immunoSEQ multiplex PCR; TCRdb's table is partial and in-frame only. The sample consists of some 70,000 clones, about 91% of them appearing once. Source: peripheral blood, taken in the first trimester of pregnancy. The clonotype was recovered from a female donor with multiple sclerosis, enrolled in a pregnancy study. The V and J genes are TRBV5-1 and TRBJ2-5; perhaps TRBD1 as D (6 bases). CDR3 nucleotide sequence: TGCGCCAGCAGCTTAGGCCTAGGACAGCCCAGAGAAGAGACCCAGTACTTC. Protein: CASSLGLGQPREETQYF.